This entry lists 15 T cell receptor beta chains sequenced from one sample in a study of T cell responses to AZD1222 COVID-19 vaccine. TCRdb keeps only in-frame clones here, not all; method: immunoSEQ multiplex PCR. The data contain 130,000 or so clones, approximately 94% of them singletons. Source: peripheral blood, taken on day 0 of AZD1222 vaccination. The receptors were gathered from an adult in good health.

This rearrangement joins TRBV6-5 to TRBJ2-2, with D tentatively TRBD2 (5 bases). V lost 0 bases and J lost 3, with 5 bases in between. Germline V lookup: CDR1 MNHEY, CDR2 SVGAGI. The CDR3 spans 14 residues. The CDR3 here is CASSYSDYTGELFF. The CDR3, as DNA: TGTGCCAGCAGTTACTCGGACTACACCGGGGAGCTGTTTTTT.

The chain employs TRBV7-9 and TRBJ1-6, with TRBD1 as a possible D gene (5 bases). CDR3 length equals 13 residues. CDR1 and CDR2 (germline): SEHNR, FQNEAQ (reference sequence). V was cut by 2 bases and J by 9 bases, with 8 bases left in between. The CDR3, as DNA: TGTGCCAGCAGCTTACCAGGGAGTTCACCCCTCCACTTT. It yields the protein CASSLPGSSPLHF.

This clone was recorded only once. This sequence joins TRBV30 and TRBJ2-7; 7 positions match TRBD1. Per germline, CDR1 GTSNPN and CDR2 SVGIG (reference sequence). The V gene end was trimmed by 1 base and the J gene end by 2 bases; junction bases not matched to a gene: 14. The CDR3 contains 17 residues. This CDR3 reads CAWSGFKGTAKTYEQYF. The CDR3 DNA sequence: TGTGCCTGGAGTGGTTTTAAGGGGACAGCTAAGACCTACGAGCAGTACTTC. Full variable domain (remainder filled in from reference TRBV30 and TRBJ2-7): SQTIHQWPATLVQPVGSPLSLECTVEGTSNPNLYWYRQAAGRGLQLLFYSVGIGQISSEVPQNLSASRPQDRQFILSSKKLLLSDSGFYLCAWSGFKGTAKTYEQYFGPGTRLTVT.

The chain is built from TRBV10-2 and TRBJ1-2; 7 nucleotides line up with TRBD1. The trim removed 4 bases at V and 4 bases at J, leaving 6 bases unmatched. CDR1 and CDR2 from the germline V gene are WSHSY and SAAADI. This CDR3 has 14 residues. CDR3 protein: CASSGDHRGYGYTF. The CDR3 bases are TGCGCCAGCAGTGGGGATCACAGGGGCTATGGCTACACCTTC.

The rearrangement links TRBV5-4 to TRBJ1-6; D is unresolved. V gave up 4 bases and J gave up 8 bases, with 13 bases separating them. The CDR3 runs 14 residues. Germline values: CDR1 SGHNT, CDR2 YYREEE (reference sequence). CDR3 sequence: CASSPDGSHSPLHF. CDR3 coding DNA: TGTGCCAGCAGCCCGGACGGCAGTCATTCACCCCTCCACTTT.

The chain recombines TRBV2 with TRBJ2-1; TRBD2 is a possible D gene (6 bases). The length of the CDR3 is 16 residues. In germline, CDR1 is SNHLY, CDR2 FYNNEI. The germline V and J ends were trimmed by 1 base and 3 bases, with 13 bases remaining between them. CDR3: CASSEGRQGLYNEQFF. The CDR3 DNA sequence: TGTGCCAGCAGTGAAGGTCGCCAGGGACTCTACAATGAGCAGTTCTTC.

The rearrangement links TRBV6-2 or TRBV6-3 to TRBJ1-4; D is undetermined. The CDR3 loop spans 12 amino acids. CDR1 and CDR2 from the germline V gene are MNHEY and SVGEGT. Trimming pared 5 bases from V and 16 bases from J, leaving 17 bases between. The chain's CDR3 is CASSHDSFVPFF. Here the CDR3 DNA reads TGTGCCAGCAGTCACGACTCTTTCGTTCCGTTTTTT.

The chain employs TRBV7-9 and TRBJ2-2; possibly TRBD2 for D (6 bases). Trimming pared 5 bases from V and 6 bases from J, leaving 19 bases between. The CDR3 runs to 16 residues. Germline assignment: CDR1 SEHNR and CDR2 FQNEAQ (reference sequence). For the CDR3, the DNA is TGTGCCAGCAGCCCCGGGGGTAGCGGTTTGGCCGGGGAGCTGTTTTTT. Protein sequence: CASSPGGSGLAGELFF.

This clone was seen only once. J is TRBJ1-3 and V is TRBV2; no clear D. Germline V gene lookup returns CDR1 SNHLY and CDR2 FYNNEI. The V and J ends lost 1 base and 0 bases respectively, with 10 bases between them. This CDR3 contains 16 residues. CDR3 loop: CASSEGELSSGNTIYF. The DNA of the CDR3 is TGTGCCAGCAGTGAAGGGGAGCTCAGCTCTGGAAACACCATATATTTT.

CDR3 DNA sequence: TGTGCCAGCTCACCGACAGGGTTGGGGGAGCAGTTCTTC. The encoded protein is CASSPTGLGEQFF. This chain links TRBV18 with TRBJ2-1; 7 bases match TRBD1. With V trimmed by 3 bases and J by 10 bases, 6 bases remained unmatched. Germline V gene data show CDR1 as KGHSH and CDR2 as LQKENI. The length of the CDR3 is 13 residues.

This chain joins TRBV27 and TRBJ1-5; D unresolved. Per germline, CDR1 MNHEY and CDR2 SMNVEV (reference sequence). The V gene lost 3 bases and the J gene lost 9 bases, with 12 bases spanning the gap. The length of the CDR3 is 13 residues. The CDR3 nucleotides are TGTGCCAGCAGTTTTGGACCTAGTCGGCCCCAGCATTTT. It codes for CASSFGPSRPQHF.

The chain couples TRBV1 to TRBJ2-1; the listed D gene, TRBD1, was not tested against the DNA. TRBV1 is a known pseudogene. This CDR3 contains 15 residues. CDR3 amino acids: CTSSPRDRRDNEQFF. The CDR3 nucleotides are TGCACCAGCAGCCCCCGGGACAGGCGGGACAATGAGCAGTTCTTC.

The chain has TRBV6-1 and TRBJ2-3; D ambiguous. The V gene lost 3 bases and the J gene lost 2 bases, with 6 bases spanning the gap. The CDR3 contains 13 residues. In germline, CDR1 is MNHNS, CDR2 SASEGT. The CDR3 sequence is CASSDQATDTQYF. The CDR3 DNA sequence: TGTGCCAGCAGTGACCAGGCCACAGATACGCAGTATTTT.

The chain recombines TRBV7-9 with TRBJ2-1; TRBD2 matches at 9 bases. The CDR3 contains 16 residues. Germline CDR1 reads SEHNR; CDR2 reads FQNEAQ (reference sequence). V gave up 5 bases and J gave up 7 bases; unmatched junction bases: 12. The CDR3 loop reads CASSRNSGSSPNEQFF. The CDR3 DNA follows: TGTGCCAGCAGCCGAAATAGCGGGAGCAGCCCAAATGAGCAGTTCTTC.

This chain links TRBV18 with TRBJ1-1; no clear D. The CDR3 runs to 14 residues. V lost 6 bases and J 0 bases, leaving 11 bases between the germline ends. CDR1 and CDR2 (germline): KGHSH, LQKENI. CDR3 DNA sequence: TGTGCCAGCTCCATAGCAATCGTGAACACTGAAGCTTTCTTT. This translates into CASSIAIVNTEAFF. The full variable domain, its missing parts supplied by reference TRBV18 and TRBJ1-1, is NAGVMQNPRHLVRRRGQEARLRCSPMKGHSHVYWYRQLPEEGLKFMVYLQKENIIDESGMPKERFSAEFPKEGPSILRIQQVVRGDSAAYFCASSIAIVNTEAFFGQGTRLTVV.